This TCR beta chain is from a study of blood T cells in healthy people across ages. Through a sample-barcoded 5' primer and a J-beta primer mix, a second PCR was run for roughly 6 to 11 cycles. Per sample, CDR3-containing paired-end reads numbered at least 2.5 million. Using its own MiXCR run on the 5' RACE reads, TCRdb lists one record per CDR3 protein. Here the sample spans around 850,000 distinct CDR3 sequences, under 40% being singletons. V gave up 10 bases and J gave up 5 bases, with 21 bases separating them. Germline V CDR1 and CDR2: MNHEY, SMNVEV (reference sequence). The CDR3 covers 15 residues. This clonotype was observed a few times.

The sequencing input was blood. J is TRBJ2-1 and V is TRBV27; D unclear. The TCR sequence derives from a man between 18 and 29 years old in good health. DNA for the CDR3: TGTGCCATTGGCGTCAGAGGCCCCCAGAACAATGAGCAGTTCTTC. It specifies CAIGVRGPQNNEQFF.